The 30 T cell receptor beta chains below come from one sample, sequenced in a study of regulatory T cells in long-lasting Graves disease. This sample's time point: newly diagnosed GD, antithyroid drugs for less than 3 months. RNA extracted from PBMCs served as the sequencing template. Arm-PCR of CDR3 regions and iRepertoire HTBI primers were used to build TCR beta libraries. One entry per CDR3 protein results from TCRdb running MiXCR on the multiplex PCR reads. Seen here are 300,000 to 400,000 distinct CDR3 sequences, over 15% observed once, and the top ten hold roughly 29%. These same records also appear under a second study, on T cells in Graves' hyperthyroidism and ophthalmopathy.

The material sequenced was peripheral blood mononuclear cells (PBMCs), taken at new diagnosis, from a patient treated with antithyroid drugs. These receptors all stem from a man in his forties or fifties with Graves disease.

This clonotype was observed at least ten times. This chain connects TRBV20-1 to TRBJ2-2, with 8 bases fitting TRBD1. From germline, CDR1 is DFQATT and CDR2 SNEGSKA (reference sequence). CDR3 length: 14 amino acids. Trimming took 5 bases from V and 0 from J; bases not matched to a gene: 2. The CDR3: CSAEGQANTGELFF. CDR3 nucleotides: TGCAGTGCTGAGGGACAGGCGAACACCGGGGAGCTGTTTTTT.

V usage is TRBV2 and J usage is TRBJ2-2; 10 bases align to TRBD2. V lost 5 bases and J lost 6; bases outside the gene matches: 6. The germline gives CDR1 SNHLY, CDR2 FYNNEI. The CDR3 runs 15 residues. CDR3 DNA: TGTGCCAGCAGTCCAAGCGGGGGGGCGGCCGGGGAGCTGTTTTTT. Its translation is CASSPSGGAAGELFF.

This clonotype was detected ten times or more. CDR3 protein: CASSLGLAGYIEETQYF. The DNA of the CDR3 is TGCGCCAGCAGCTTGGGGCTAGCGGGGTATATAGAAGAGACCCAGTACTTC. The chain is built from TRBV5-1 and TRBJ2-5, with TRBD2 matching over 9 bases. In germline, CDR1 is SGHRS, CDR2 YFSETQ. This CDR3 has 17 amino acids. V shed 0 bases, J shed 3 bases, and the junction held 9 bases outside the gene matches.

This clonotype appeared many times. The V call is TRBV12-3 or TRBV12-4, the J call TRBJ1-6, with 9 bases fitting TRBD1. The CDR3 sequence is 14 residues long. J gave up 10 bases and V 3 bases, and 4 bases lay outside the gene matches. CDR3 in amino acids: CASSLDRGGSPLHF. CDR3 nucleotide sequence: TGTGCCAGCAGTTTGGACAGGGGTGGATCACCCCTCCACTTT.

This clonotype has a count of ten or more. The genes are TRBV20-1 and TRBJ1-4, with D hard to call. Trimming pared 4 bases from V and 8 bases from J, leaving 11 bases between. The germline V gene encodes CDR1 DFQATT and CDR2 SNEGSKA (reference sequence). The CDR3 covers 12 residues. CDR3 amino acids: CSAKGNDEKLFF. CDR3 DNA sequence: TGCAGTGCTAAAGGGAACGACGAAAAACTGTTTTTT.

This clonotype was picked up one time. One base away lies a much larger clone, so this may be a sequencing read error. The rearrangement links TRBV24-1 to TRBJ2-1; possibly TRBD1 for D (6 bases). In germline, CDR1 is KGHDR, CDR2 SFDVKD. The CDR3 extends over 15 amino acids. Trimming stripped 2 bases from V and 13 bases from J, with 20 bases between. CDR3 DNA: TGTGCCACCAGTGATTCCAGACAGGCCGGGGAGACCCAGTTCTTC. Encoded protein: CATSDSRQAGETQFF.

This chain links TRBV5-1 with TRBJ2-7; 10 bases fit TRBD2. The CDR3 is made up of 16 amino acids. Germline V gives CDR1 SGHRS, CDR2 YFSETQ. The trim removed 4 bases at V and 2 bases at J, leaving 9 bases unmatched. The CDR3 is CASSPITSGVTYEQYF. The CDR3 coding sequence is TGCGCCAGCAGCCCGATAACTAGCGGGGTAACCTACGAGCAGTACTTC.

The CDR3 region has the DNA TGCAGCGTTCGGGGACAGGAAAACTATGGCTACACCTTC. Its protein product is CSVRGQENYGYTF. The rearrangement links TRBV29-1 to TRBJ1-2, with TRBD1 identical over 8 bases. The CDR3 contains 13 residues. Germline V gene data show CDR1 as SQVTM and CDR2 as ANQGSEA. J gave up 2 bases and V 5 bases, and 4 bases lay outside the gene matches.

This clonotype came up a few times. For the CDR3, the DNA is TGCGCCAGCAGCTTGGAGTTGTTCGGGAACCGACGGGAGGAGACCCAGTACTTC. This codes for CASSLELFGNRREETQYF. The chain has TRBV5-1 and TRBJ2-5; TRBD2 might be the D (6 bases). This CDR3 is 18 amino acids long. V gave up 0 bases and J gave up 5 bases, with 23 bases separating them. Germline V gene lookup returns CDR1 SGHRS and CDR2 YFSETQ.

The rearrangement uses TRBV20-1 and TRBJ2-5; TRBD1 matches at 7 bases. The CDR3 extends over 13 amino acids. CDR1 and CDR2 (germline): DFQATT, SNEGSKA (reference sequence). V lost 0 bases and J lost 11; bases outside the gene matches: 9. CDR3 bases: TGCAGTGCTAGAGATCCGACAGGGCTCGGGCAGTACTTC. This encodes CSARDPTGLGQYF.

This clonotype was counted only a few times. This may be a read error, as it is one base from a much larger clone. This chain uses TRBV6-1 with TRBJ2-1, with TRBD2 matching over 7 bases. The end of the DNA is better explained by TRBJ2-7, so the J call may be wrong. The CDR3 loop spans 14 amino acids. Germline CDR1 is MNHNS and CDR2 is SASEGT. For the CDR3, the DNA is TGTGCCAGCTGGGAGATAGCGGGTTACAATGAGCAGTACTTC. Its translation is CASWEIAGYNEQYF.

This chain links TRBV28 with TRBJ2-7; 8 bases align to TRBD1. Trimming at V came to 11 bases and at J to 0 bases, leaving 6 bases not matched to a gene. Per germline, CDR1 MDHEN and CDR2 SYDVKM. The CDR3 is made up of 13 amino acids. The CDR3 nucleotides are TGTGCCGGAAGGGGACAGGACTCCTACGAGCAGTACTTC. Protein sequence: CAGRGQDSYEQYF.

This rearrangement joins TRBV2 to TRBJ2-2, with 8 positions matching TRBD1. Germline CDR1 reads SNHLY; CDR2 reads FYNNEI. The CDR3 runs 14 residues. The V segment lost 6 bases and the J segment 5 bases; nucleotides outside the gene matches: 5. The CDR3 loop reads CASRQDRVTGELFF. The CDR3 DNA sequence: TGTGCCAGCAGGCAGGACAGGGTGACCGGGGAGCTGTTTTTT. The variable domain in full, completed from reference TRBV2 and TRBJ2-2, reads EPEVTQTPSHQVTQMGQEVILRCVPISNHLYFYWYRQILGQKVEFLVSFYNNEISEKSEIFDDQFSVERPDGSNFTLKIRSTKLEDSAMYFCASRQDRVTGELFFGEGSRLTVL.

Many counts were recorded for this clonotype. The chain recombines TRBV12-3 or TRBV12-4 with TRBJ1-6, with a weak D call TRBD1 (6 bases). CDR3 size: 15 residues. Trimming pared 3 bases from V and 9 bases from J, leaving 15 bases between. The CDR3 DNA reads as TGTGCCAGCAGTTTGGGGGCAGGGGTCGGTTCACCCCTCCACTTT. It yields the protein CASSLGAGVGSPLHF.

This clonotype occurred a few times. The V gene is TRBV13, the J gene TRBJ2-5, with 7 bases matching TRBD1. The V and J ends lost 1 base and 0 bases, in that order; junction bases with no gene match: 5. CDR1 PRHDT and CDR2 FYEKMQ come from the germline V gene (reference sequence). The CDR3 loop spans 16 amino acids. This chain's CDR3 is CASSLEGGADQETQYF. CDR3 nucleotides: TGTGCCAGCAGCTTAGAAGGGGGCGCCGACCAAGAGACCCAGTACTTC.

The DNA of the CDR3 is TGTGCCAGCAGCTTCGGGTTTTTGCGTGGGGGTTCTGAAGCTTTCTTT. Translated, it gives CASSFGFLRGGSEAFF. The chain joins TRBV7-2 to TRBJ1-1, with D perhaps matching TRBD1 (5 bases). The CDR3 sequence is 16 residues long. Trimming left V 3 bases short and J 6 bases short, with 20 bases between. Germline CDR1 and CDR2: SGHTA and FQGNSA.

The chain is built from TRBV18 and TRBJ2-3, with D maybe TRBD2 (5 bases). The CDR3 consists of 14 residues. V lost 1 base, J lost 2 bases, and 7 bases lay in between. Germline CDR1 reads KGHSH; CDR2 reads LQKENI. CDR3 DNA sequence: TGTGCCAGCTCACCACGGGGAGTCACAGATACGCAGTATTTT. Translating it yields CASSPRGVTDTQYF.

This clonotype has more than one count but fewer than ten. The chain has TRBV7-2 and TRBJ2-5; D gene uncertain. The CDR3 loop spans 13 amino acids. V lost 6 bases to trimming and J lost 0 bases, with 8 bases between them. CDR1 is SGHTA, CDR2 FQGNSA, per germline. CDR3 nucleotide sequence: TGTGCCAGCAGTGATTCCTACCAAGAGACCCAGTACTTC. It is translated as CASSDSYQETQYF.

This clonotype has ten or more counts. The chain links TRBV28 to TRBJ2-5, with TRBD1 matching over 10 bases. The germline CDR1 and CDR2 sequences are MDHEN and SYDVKM. Losses at the gene ends were 7 bases for V and 2 bases for J; bases not matched to a gene: 4. The CDR3 totals 14 residues. The CDR3 nucleotides are TGTGCCAGCAAACCGGACAGGGGGCAAGAGACCCAGTACTTC. Translating gives CASKPDRGQETQYF.

J is TRBJ1-1 and V is TRBV4-2; D not certain. Trimming cost V 3 bases and J 1 base, with 12 bases left between them. This CDR3 region has 15 residues. Germline V lookup: CDR1 LGHNA, CDR2 YNFKEQ. The CDR3, as DNA: TGTGCCAGCAGCCAGCTTTTGGCAGCGAACACTGAAGCTTTCTTT. Its protein product is CASSQLLAANTEAFF.

As regards this clonotype: Being one base from a much bigger clone, this may be a read error. This chain links TRBV5-1 with TRBJ2-2; weak D call: TRBD1 (6 bases). V was clipped by 3 bases and J by 6 bases, with 15 bases between them. The CDR3 has 15 residues. Germline-derived CDR1 and CDR2 are SGHRS and YFSETQ. DNA of the CDR3: TGCGCCAGCAGCTCGACGACAGGAAACGCCGGGGAGCTGTTTTTT. This translates into CASSSTTGNAGELFF.

This clonotype was counted a single time. The CDR3, as DNA: TGTGCCAGCAGTTTGACTAGCGGGAGCACAGATACGCAGTATTTT. Protein: CASSLTSGSTDTQYF. The chain links TRBV27 to TRBJ2-3; 10 nucleotides agree with TRBD2. The germline gives CDR1 MNHEY, CDR2 SMNVEV (reference sequence). V lost 3 bases, J lost 0 bases, and 0 bases stayed unmatched. This CDR3 has 15 residues.

This clonotype showed up many times. The rearrangement links TRBV12-3 or TRBV12-4 to TRBJ1-1, with D uncertain. The CDR3 covers 15 residues. V was shortened by 6 bases and J by 1 base, with 15 bases between the two germline ends. This CDR3 reads CASSTDHPGNTEAFF. CDR3 bases: TGTGCCAGCAGCACAGATCACCCCGGGAACACTGAAGCTTTCTTT.

This clonotype was observed many times. This sequence joins TRBV5-1 and TRBJ2-7, with 10 bases identical to TRBD1. The CDR3 consists of 14 residues. Germline CDR1 is SGHRS and CDR2 is YFSETQ. The V segment lost 5 bases and the J segment 3 bases; nucleotides outside the gene matches: 5. The CDR3 reads CASRPRDRGYEQYF. For the CDR3, the DNA is TGCGCCAGCAGACCCCGGGACAGGGGCTACGAGCAGTACTTC.

Comments on this clonotype: Being one base from a much bigger clone, this may be a read error. The DNA of the CDR3 is TGTGCCAGCAGTATGGGACAGGGGTCCGAGCAGTACTTC. It is translated as CASSMGQGSEQYF. This chain uses TRBV6-1 with TRBJ2-7, with 10 positions matching TRBD1. J gave up 6 bases and V 5 bases, and 4 bases lay outside the gene matches. Germline V gene lookup returns CDR1 MNHNS and CDR2 SASEGT. CDR3 size: 13 residues.

This clonotype was seen a few times. The chain has TRBV2 and TRBJ1-1, with D maybe TRBD1 (5 bases). The CDR3 covers 13 residues. Germline assignment: CDR1 SNHLY and CDR2 FYNNEI. The V end was cut by 2 bases, the J end by 7 bases, with 11 bases between. CDR3 DNA sequence: TGTGCCAGCAGTGAAAGTGGGCAGGGTGAAGCTTTCTTT. As protein: CASSESGQGEAFF.

The chain employs TRBV5-6 and TRBJ2-3; D uncertain. The germline CDR1 and CDR2 sequences are SGHDT and YYEEEE. The CDR3 has 14 amino acids. Between the trimmed V and J ends, which lost 4 bases and 0 bases, there was a span of 9 bases. The CDR3 DNA reads as TGTGCCAGCAGCCACAGTAGTAGCACAGATACGCAGTATTTT. Encoded protein: CASSHSSSTDTQYF.

Remarks on this clonotype: A far larger clone is only one base removed, so a read error is likely. V and J are TRBV27 and TRBJ2-7, with 10 bases that match TRBD1. In germline, CDR1 is MNHEY, CDR2 SMNVEV (reference sequence). The CDR3 length is 13 residues. CDR3 nucleotide sequence: TGTGCCAGCGGACAGGGGGAAACGGACGAGCGGTACTTC. The encoded protein is CASGQGETDERYF.

In this sample, this clonotype turned up many times. The chain recombines TRBV12-3 or TRBV12-4 with TRBJ1-4; D is perhaps TRBD1 (6 bases). V dropped 8 bases and J dropped 1 base, with 35 bases sitting between them. This CDR3 is 22 amino acids long. The CDR3, as DNA: TGTGCCAGCTCCAGAACGGACAGCTTGTGGATGAAGGCTACAAAAACTAATGAAAAACTGTTTTTT. Translated, it gives CASSRTDSLWMKATKTNEKLFF.

This clonotype came up many times. The genes are TRBV5-1 and TRBJ2-7; D may be TRBD1 (5 bases). This CDR3 region has 14 residues. V lost 4 bases and J 6 bases, leaving 17 bases between the germline ends. Germline CDR1 reads SGHRS; CDR2 reads YFSETQ. Here the CDR3 reads CASSVAGISAEQYF. DNA for the CDR3: TGCGCCAGCAGCGTGGCAGGGATCTCAGCCGAGCAGTACTTC.